This T cell receptor beta chain was recorded in a study of T cells in Graves' hyperthyroidism and ophthalmopathy. Study conclusions and caveats: Researchers found most expanded thyroid clonotypes above 0.001 in blood as well.

V was shortened by 3 bases and J by 7 bases, with 10 bases between the two germline ends. CDR3 length: 13 amino acids. Germline loops: CDR1 SGHVS, CDR2 FNYEAQ. A note on this clonotype: Antigen specificity is unknown.

It was RNA transcripts that yielded the amplified TCR beta CDR3 regions. RT-PCR in the first round (using the HTBI primer set) targeted the TCR CDR3. TCRdb redid the calling of the multiplex PCR reads with MiXCR, one entry per CDR3 protein. The sample carries 400,000 to 450,000 distinct CDR3 sequences, roughly 15% recorded once. Sequencing used blood. The V gene is TRBV7-6, the J gene TRBJ1-3, with a tentative D call TRBD1 (5 bases). The TCR originated in a man aged 18 to 29 with Graves' ophthalmopathy. The CDR3 here is CASSLMGDNTIYF. The DNA for the CDR3 is TGTGCCAGCAGCTTGATGGGGGACAACACCATATATTTT.